This T cell receptor beta chain stems from a study of spatial heterogeneity in lung cancer. About the research overall: Sequencing covered available follow-up PBMC samples collected a median of around two years after resection.

Deletions cut 7 bases from V and 11 bases from J, with 14 bases between. This CDR3 has 11 amino acids. CDR1 DFQATT and CDR2 SNEGSKA come from the germline V gene (reference sequence). TCRdb redid the calling of the 5' RACE reads with MiXCR, one entry per CDR3 protein. The data contain around 120,000 distinct CDR3 sequences, 10% to 15% of them singletons. Time point of the sample: blood at routine non-recurrence follow-up after resection. Unsorted whole RNA of tumor, nontumor lung or frozen PBMC was sequenced. The sequences come from PBMCs, collected at follow-up. The J gene is TRBJ1-4, the V gene TRBV20-1, with D possibly being TRBD1 (6 bases). This clonotype was obtained from a male donor with early-stage non-small cell lung cancer. The CDR3 sequence: CSVLTGLKLFF. The CDR3, as DNA: TGCAGTGTATTAACAGGGCTTAAACTGTTTTTT.